The clone carrying this T cell receptor beta chain was counted a few times. The data belong to a study of blood T cell repertoires in COVID-19. About the research overall: From T cells, B-cell-depleted T cells, or PBMCs came the material, which was cDNA or gDNA.

Authors' methods: By means of reference gene primer amplification, nucleated cell counts were estimated. The protocol was immunoSEQ multiplex PCR, while the TCRdb copy is restricted to in-frame clones and leaves out a portion. The DNA was the basis for D and trimming; V, J and clone size are from that table. The data contain just over 250,000 clones, around 86% of them singletons. The receptor's source is a middle-aged man who had recovered from COVID-19. The sample consisted of peripheral blood.

In DNA, the CDR3 is TGCGCCAGCAGCTTGGGGACCGAGCGAGCGGCACCCCTCCACTTT. Protein product: CASSLGTERAAPLHF. The V call is TRBV5-1, the J call TRBJ1-6, with unresolved D. The germline V gene has CDR1 SGHRS and CDR2 YFSETQ. This CDR3 has 15 amino acids. The V and J ends lost 0 bases and 11 bases respectively, with 15 bases between them.